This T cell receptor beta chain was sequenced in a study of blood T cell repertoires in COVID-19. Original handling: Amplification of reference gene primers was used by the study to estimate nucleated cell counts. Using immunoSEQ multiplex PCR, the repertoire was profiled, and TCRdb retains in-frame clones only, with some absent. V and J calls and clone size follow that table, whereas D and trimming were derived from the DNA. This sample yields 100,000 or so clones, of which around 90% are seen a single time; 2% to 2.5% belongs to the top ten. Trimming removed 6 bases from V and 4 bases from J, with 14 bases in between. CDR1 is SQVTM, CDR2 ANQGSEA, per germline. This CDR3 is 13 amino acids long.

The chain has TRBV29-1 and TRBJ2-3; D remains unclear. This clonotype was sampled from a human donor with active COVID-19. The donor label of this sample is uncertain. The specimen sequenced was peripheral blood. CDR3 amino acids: CSVETPGPDTQYF. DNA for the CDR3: TGCAGCGTGGAGACCCCCGGCCCAGATACGCAGTATTTT.